This T cell receptor (beta chain) was recovered during a study of blood T cell repertoires in COVID-19. Study-wide context: The study drew acute and convalescent COVID-19 samples from the United States, Italy and Spain. Nucleic acid was either cDNA or gDNA, and it came from T cells, B-cell-depleted T cells, or PBMCs.

This CDR3 has 12 residues. Looked up from germline, CDR1 is SGHAT and CDR2 is FQNNGV. Original processing methods: It was from reference gene primer amplification that nucleated cell counts were estimated. The method was immunoSEQ multiplex PCR; TCRdb's version includes in-frame clones alone and lacks a portion of them. V and J calls and clone size are copied from that table; D and trimming were computed from the DNA. This sample yields a few hundred thousand clones, of which approximately 86% are seen a single time; approximately 8.5% belongs to the top ten. A word on this clone: Its ends do not fully match the called genes, so a read error is possible.

The receptor's source is a man between 18 and 35 years old with active or convalescent COVID-19. This chain uses TRBV11-2 with TRBJ1-2; tentative D call: TRBD1 (6 bases). The sequenced material came from peripheral blood. This CDR3 reads CASSLSGALQRF. CDR3 bases: TGTGCCAGCAGCTTATCAGGGGCGCTTCAGCGCTTC.